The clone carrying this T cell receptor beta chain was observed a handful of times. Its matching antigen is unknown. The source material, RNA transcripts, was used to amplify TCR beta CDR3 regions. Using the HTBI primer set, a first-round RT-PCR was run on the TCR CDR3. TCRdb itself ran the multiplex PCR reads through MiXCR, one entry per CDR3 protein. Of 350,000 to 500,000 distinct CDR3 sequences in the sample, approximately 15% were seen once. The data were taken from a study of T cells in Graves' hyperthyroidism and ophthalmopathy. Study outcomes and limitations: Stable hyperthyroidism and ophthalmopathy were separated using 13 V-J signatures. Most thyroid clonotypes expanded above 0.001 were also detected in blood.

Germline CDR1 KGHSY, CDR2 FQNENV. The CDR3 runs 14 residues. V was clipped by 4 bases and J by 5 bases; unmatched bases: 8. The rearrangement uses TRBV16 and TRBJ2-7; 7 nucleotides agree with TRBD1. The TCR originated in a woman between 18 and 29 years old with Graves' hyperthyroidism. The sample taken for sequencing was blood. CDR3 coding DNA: TGTGCCAGCAGCCCGATGACAGGGAACCACGAGCAGTACTTC. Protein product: CASSPMTGNHEQYF.